The 14 T cell receptor beta chains below were found in one sample sequenced in a study of shared clonotypes between healthy human individuals (dated by TCRdb to 2019 to 2021). The library was produced with the immunoSEQ multiplex PCR assay. Imported from immuneACCESS, the table was reduced by TCRdb to in-frame sequences with V and J called. These copies leave out some clones; in studies compared against another copy, an unresolved V gene accounts for under half, and the cause of the remainder is not known. Across this sample there are 90,000 to 130,000 clones, with about 71% seen only once. The ten largest clones add up to over 20% of the sample. The material sequenced was memory CD8+ T cells sorted from blood. The sample's cell subset or site label is to be understood as: CD45RO+ cells pooled with CCR7-negative TemRA cells. The receptors originated from a woman aged 25-40 years in good health.

The count of this clone is one. The gene calls are TRBV5-6 and TRBJ1-5; TRBD1 aligns across 7 bases. V lost 4 bases and J lost 3; bases outside the gene matches: 10. Germline V CDR1 and CDR2: SGHDT, YYEEEE. This CDR3 is built from 16 residues. The CDR3 protein is CASSPGRGRVNQPQHF. CDR3 bases: TGTGCCAGCAGCCCGGGGAGGGGGCGCGTCAATCAGCCCCAGCATTTT.

This chain connects TRBV4-1 to TRBJ2-7, with 7 positions matching TRBD2. The CDR3 is 14 residues long. V dropped 3 bases and J dropped 2; count of bases not matched to a gene: 4. CDR1 MGHRA and CDR2 YSYEKL come from the germline V gene. Here the CDR3 DNA reads TGCGCCAGCAGCCAGGCCGGGACTACCTACGAGCAGTACTTC. It specifies CASSQAGTTYEQYF.

CDR3 coding DNA: TGTGCCAGTAGTATCTGGACAGGGGCTGAAAAACTGTTTTTT. Translating it yields CASSIWTGAEKLFF. The chain has TRBV19 and TRBJ1-4, with 9 bases aligning to TRBD1. Trimming at V came to 3 bases and at J to 7 bases, leaving 3 bases not matched to a gene. Germline CDR1 is LNHDA and CDR2 is SQIVND (reference sequence). The CDR3 is 14 residues long.

This clone was seen once. The chain carries TRBV7-8 and TRBJ2-1; TRBD2 aligns across 7 bases. The CDR3 is 15 residues long. CDR1 is SGHVS, CDR2 FQNEAQ, per germline. After removal of 0 bases from V and 5 bases from J, the junction contained 4 bases not matched to a gene. Here the CDR3 reads CASSLAWGGHNEQFF. CDR3 coding DNA: TGTGCCAGCAGCTTAGCGTGGGGAGGGCACAATGAGCAGTTCTTC.

The V and J genes are TRBV30 and TRBJ2-5; TRBD2 agrees at 8 bases. The J call is in doubt because the DNA end fits TRBJ2-7 better. Germline V gene lookup returns CDR1 GTSNPN and CDR2 SVGIG (reference sequence). There are 15 residues in the CDR3. The CDR3 bases are TGTGCCTGGAGTGTTGGGTCAGCGGGAGTCGTCGAGCAGTACTTC. It is translated as CAWSVGSAGVVEQYF.

This chain links TRBV10-3 with TRBJ1-1; TRBD1 matches 12 bases. Germline CDR1 is ENHRY and CDR2 is SYGVKD. This CDR3 is 13 amino acids long. Trimming removed 8 bases from V and 5 bases from J; junction bases left unmatched: 3. DNA of the CDR3: TGTGCCATCGGGGACAGGGGGCATACTGAAGCTTTCTTT. Translated, it gives CAIGDRGHTEAFF.

This chain uses TRBV9 with TRBJ2-2; D possibly uses TRBD1 or TRBD2 (5 bases each). Trimming took off 0 bases at V and 3 bases at J, with 6 bases between the two ends. From germline, CDR1 is SGDLS and CDR2 YYNGEE. The CDR3 consists of 14 residues. In nucleotides, the CDR3 is TGTGCCAGCAGCGTAGGAGGGGACACCGGGGAGCTGTTTTTT. It is translated as CASSVGGDTGELFF.

The chain is built from TRBV13 and TRBJ2-7; the D gene could be TRBD1 or TRBD2 (5 bases each). The V gene's germline CDR1 is PRHDT and CDR2 FYEKMQ (reference sequence). V was trimmed by 5 bases and J by 6 bases, leaving 8 bases between them. The CDR3 has 11 residues. The CDR3 is CASSGGVEQYF. The CDR3 DNA reads as TGTGCCAGCAGCGGGGGAGTCGAGCAGTACTTC.

This chain uses TRBV6-1 with TRBJ2-5; D might be TRBD2 (6 bases). The DNA end favors TRBJ2-7, so the J call may be wrong. Germline V CDR1 and CDR2: MNHNS, SASEGT. The CDR3 runs 15 residues. CDR3 amino acids: CASLTYGTFSYEQYF. CDR3 bases: TGTGCCAGCCTCACCTACGGGACTTTCTCCTACGAGCAGTACTTC.

This chain links TRBV25-1 with TRBJ1-1, with 8 bases identical to TRBD1. This CDR3 spans 14 amino acids. The V segment lost 4 bases and the J segment 4 bases; nucleotides outside the gene matches: 5. CDR1 MGHDK and CDR2 SYGVNS come from the germline V gene. CDR3 region: CASSAQDRVTEAFF. Here the CDR3 DNA reads TGTGCCAGCAGTGCCCAGGACAGGGTCACTGAAGCTTTCTTT.

This chain links TRBV9 with TRBJ2-1; possibly TRBD2 for D (5 bases). The germline V gene encodes CDR1 SGDLS and CDR2 YYNGEE. The CDR3 sequence is 16 residues long. Trimming cost V 0 bases and J 0 bases, with 10 bases left between them. The CDR3 protein is CASSVGLQSSYNEQFF. CDR3 in DNA: TGTGCCAGCAGCGTAGGACTACAAAGCTCCTACAATGAGCAGTTCTTC.

V and J are TRBV28 and TRBJ2-7; 7 nucleotides line up with TRBD1. There are 17 residues in the CDR3. Germline V gene sequence: CDR1 MDHEN, CDR2 SYDVKM. V lost 2 bases and J lost 4; bases outside the gene matches: 14. CDR3 in DNA: TGTGCCAGCAGTTTACCACCCTCGGGACAGAATTTGTACGAGCAGTACTTC. Encoded protein: CASSLPPSGQNLYEQYF. Variable domain in full (rest from reference TRBV28 and TRBJ2-7): DVKVTQSSRYLVKRTGEKVFLECVQDMDHENMFWYRQDPGLGLRLIYFSYDVKMKEKGDIPEGYSVSREKKERFSLILESASTNQTSMYLCASSLPPSGQNLYEQYFGPGTRLTVT.

At least ten counts were recorded for this clone. The CDR3 loop reads CASSPDRPFSSYEQYF. The CDR3 DNA follows: TGTGCCAGTAGCCCGGACAGACCCTTCAGCTCCTACGAGCAGTACTTC. The chain has TRBV19 and TRBJ2-5, with D possibly matching TRBD1 (6 bases). Gene TRBJ2-7 matches the end of the DNA better, so the J call may be wrong. The CDR3 consists of 16 residues. Germline V gene lookup returns CDR1 LNHDA and CDR2 SQIVND (reference sequence).

The chain is built from TRBV7-2 and TRBJ2-5, with 9 bases fitting TRBD1. This CDR3 contains 15 residues. After removal of 5 bases from V and 5 bases from J, the junction contained 9 bases not matched to a gene. In germline, CDR1 is SGHTA, CDR2 FQGNSA. In nucleotides, the CDR3 is TGTGCCAGCAGCACCGACAGGGGGAAGGCGGAGACCCAGTACTTC. Its protein product is CASSTDRGKAETQYF. Full variable domain (rest looked up from reference TRBV7-2 and TRBJ2-5): GAGVSQSPSNKVTEKGKDVELRCDPISGHTALYWYRQSLGQGLEFLIYFQGNSAPDKSGLPSDRFSAERTGGSVSTLTIQRTQQEDSAVYLCASSTDRGKAETQYFGPGTRLLVL.